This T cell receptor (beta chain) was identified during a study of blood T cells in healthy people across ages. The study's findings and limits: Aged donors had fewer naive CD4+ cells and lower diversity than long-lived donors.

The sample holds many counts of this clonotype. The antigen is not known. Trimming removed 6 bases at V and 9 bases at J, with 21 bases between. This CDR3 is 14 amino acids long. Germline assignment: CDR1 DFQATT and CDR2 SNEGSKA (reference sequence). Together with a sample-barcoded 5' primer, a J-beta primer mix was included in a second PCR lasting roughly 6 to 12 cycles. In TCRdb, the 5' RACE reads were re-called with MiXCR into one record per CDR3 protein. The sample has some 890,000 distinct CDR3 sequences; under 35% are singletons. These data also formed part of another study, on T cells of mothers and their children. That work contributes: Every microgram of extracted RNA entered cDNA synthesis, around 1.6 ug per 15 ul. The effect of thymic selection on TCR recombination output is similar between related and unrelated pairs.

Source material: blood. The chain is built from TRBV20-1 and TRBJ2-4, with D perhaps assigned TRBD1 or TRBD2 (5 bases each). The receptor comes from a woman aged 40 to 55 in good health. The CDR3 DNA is TGCAGTGCCCTGTGGGGCGGTGGGGGTGCCATTCAGTACTTC. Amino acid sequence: CSALWGGGGAIQYF.